One TCR beta chain is described in this entry. The V gene lost 8 bases and the J gene lost 0 bases, with 16 bases spanning the gap. From germline, CDR1 is SEHNR and CDR2 FQNEAQ (reference sequence). The CDR3 loop spans 15 amino acids. Reverse transcription of roughly 0.45 to 1 ug RNA used random hexamers. Using its own MiXCR run on the immunoSEQ multiplex PCR reads, TCRdb lists one record per CDR3 protein. The sample yields some 400,000 distinct CDR3 sequences, more than 80% seen once. This record belongs to a study of CD8 T cells in Susac syndrome. V gene TRBV7-9 combines with J gene TRBJ1-1, with D maybe TRBD1 (5 bases). The sequence was obtained from a human donor with multiple sclerosis. The sequenced sample consisted of CD8+ T cells from PBMCs. CDR3: CASGTSDRLNTEAFF. The CDR3 DNA is TGTGCCAGCGGCACTTCCGACAGACTGAACACTGAAGCTTTCTTT.